This TCR beta chain emerged from a study of blood T cell repertoires in COVID-19. Whole-study context: COVID-19 samples, acute and convalescent, were from the United States, Italy and Spain.

This CDR3 has 16 residues. V lost 4 bases and J lost 0; bases outside the gene matches: 7. CDR1 is MDHEN and CDR2 is SYDVKM in the germline V gene. Original analysis: Amplification of reference gene primers was used by the study to estimate nucleated cell counts. TCRdb's table, derived via immunoSEQ multiplex PCR, lists solely in-frame clones and lacks some. V and J calls and clone size come straight from that table; D and trimming were deduced from the DNA. Among approximately 83,000 clones, about 75% were seen once, and the ten largest hold 9.8%. The chain joins TRBV28 to TRBJ2-7, with TRBD1 identical over 9 bases. The source material was peripheral blood. The origin of this receptor is an elderly woman with acute or convalescent COVID-19. DNA for the CDR3: TGTGCCAGCAGTTCCACGGGACAGGGAAGCTCCTACGAGCAGTACTTC. It translates to CASSSTGQGSSYEQYF.